Listed here are 17 T cell receptor beta chains from one sample, sequenced in a study of CD8 T cells in Susac syndrome. An input of about 0.5 to 1 ug of RNA was subjected to reverse transcription using random hexamers. Each CDR3 protein gets one entry after TCRdb re-called the immunoSEQ multiplex PCR reads with MiXCR. The data contain hundreds of thousands of distinct CDR3 sequences, 65% to 90% of them singletons. The sample was CD8+ T cells from PBMCs. The receptors shown here come from a human donor with multiple sclerosis.

J is TRBJ2-1 and V is TRBV28; 7 bases map to TRBD2. The CDR3 extends over 14 amino acids. In germline, CDR1 is MDHEN, CDR2 SYDVKM. The ends lost 4 bases at V and 2 bases at J; junction bases unmatched: 2. The CDR3 region has the DNA TGTGCCAGCAGTTCGGGAGGCCCCTACAATGAGCAGTTCTTC. Its translation is CASSSGGPYNEQFF.

The rearrangement joins TRBV7-9 to TRBJ1-4, with 9 bases aligning to TRBD1. CDR1 and CDR2 (germline): SEHNR, FQNEAQ (reference sequence). The CDR3 length is 15 residues. V shed 5 bases and J 5 bases; nucleotides not matched to a gene: 6. The CDR3 nucleotides are TGTGCCAGCAGCCTTCCTGGACAGGGGAATGAAAAACTGTTTTTT. Translated: CASSLPGQGNEKLFF.

V and J are TRBV11-2 and TRBJ2-3, with D possibly being TRBD1 or TRBD2 (5 bases each). The CDR3 extends over 13 amino acids. V was shortened by 3 bases and J by 3 bases, with 7 bases between the two germline ends. The germline V gene has CDR1 SGHAT and CDR2 FQNNGV. The DNA for the CDR3 is TGTGCCAGCAGCTTTTGGGGGACAGATACGCAGTATTTT. Encoded protein: CASSFWGTDTQYF. Complete variable domain (other parts from reference TRBV11-2 and TRBJ2-3): EAGVAQSPRYKIIEKRQSVAFWCNPISGHATLYWYQQILGQGPKLLIQFQNNGVVDDSQLPKDRFSAERLKGVDSTLKIQPAKLEDSAVYLCASSFWGTDTQYFGPGTRLTVL.

The chain has TRBV6-1 and TRBJ2-1; TRBD2 aligns across 9 bases. CDR3 length: 15 residues. Trimming cost V 6 bases and J 2 bases; bases outside gene matches: 5. Per germline, CDR1 MNHNS and CDR2 SASEGT. CDR3 in DNA: TGTGCCAGCAGATTTAGCGGGAGCACCTACAATGAGCAGTTCTTC. Translating gives CASRFSGSTYNEQFF.

This clonotype was recorded only once. CDR3 sequence: CASSRTSGTGEGTSGTGELFF. The CDR3 DNA follows: TGTGCCAGCAGTCGTACCTCCGGGACAGGGGAAGGGACTAGCGGCACCGGGGAGCTGTTTTTT. The rearrangement joins TRBV28 to TRBJ2-2, with a weak D call TRBD2 (11 bases). This CDR3 has 21 residues. The germline V gene has CDR1 MDHEN and CDR2 SYDVKM. V lost 5 bases, J lost 4 bases, and 32 bases lay in between.

This clonotype was detected once. The V gene is TRBV27, the J gene TRBJ1-1, with D unclear. Trimming took 3 bases from V and 1 from J, leaving 15 bases between them. The CDR3 runs 16 residues. Germline V gene sequence: CDR1 MNHEY, CDR2 SMNVEV (reference sequence). The CDR3 nucleotides are TGTGCCAGCAGTTTCAACAGCTTTGCCGGGAACACTGAAGCTTTCTTT. This sequence encodes CASSFNSFAGNTEAFF.

The genes are TRBV6-1 and TRBJ2-1; TRBD2 matches at 14 bases. This CDR3 is 17 amino acids long. Germline V CDR1 and CDR2: MNHNS, SASEGT. J was trimmed by 6 bases and V by 7 bases; bases with no gene match: 11. The CDR3 DNA sequence: TGTGCCAGCAAGAAAACGGGACTAGCGGGAGAAAGCAATGAGCAGTTCTTC. Translating gives CASKKTGLAGESNEQFF.

V gene TRBV27 combines with J gene TRBJ2-3; 10 bases map to TRBD2. V lost 3 bases, J lost 3 bases, and 6 bases stayed unmatched. CDR3 size: 16 residues. The germline CDR1 and CDR2 sequences are MNHEY and SMNVEV (reference sequence). Here the CDR3 DNA reads TGTGCCAGCAGTTTCGTGCTGACTAGCGGGACAGATACGCAGTATTTT. It encodes CASSFVLTSGTDTQYF.

This clonotype was found a few times. J is TRBJ2-7 and V is TRBV10-3; 7 positions match TRBD1. The CDR3 has 13 residues. Per germline, CDR1 ENHRY and CDR2 SYGVKD. Trimming cost V 10 bases and J 2 bases; bases outside gene matches: 8. DNA for the CDR3: TGTGCCACCAGGGACAGCGGAACCTACGAGCAGTACTTC. It specifies CATRDSGTYEQYF.

The rearrangement links TRBV25-1 to TRBJ2-3; 12 positions agree with TRBD2. The CDR3 is made up of 11 amino acids. The germline gives CDR1 MGHDK, CDR2 SYGVNS. J was trimmed by 6 bases and V by 11 bases; bases with no gene match: 0. CDR3 sequence: CAGLAGDTQYF. CDR3 bases: TGTGCCGGACTAGCGGGGGATACGCAGTATTTT.

V is TRBV12-3 or TRBV12-4 and J is TRBJ2-1, with 11 bases lining up with TRBD2. The length of the CDR3 is 21 residues. The V and J ends lost 3 bases and 2 bases, in that order; junction bases with no gene match: 18. CDR3 in amino acids: CASSFRFPRWTSGHTYNEQFF. The CDR3 nucleotides read TGTGCCAGCAGTTTTCGCTTTCCAAGGTGGACTAGCGGGCACACCTACAATGAGCAGTTCTTC.

The chain is built from TRBV5-1 and TRBJ2-7; 7 bases match TRBD1. The germline gives CDR1 SGHRS, CDR2 YFSETQ. Losses at the gene ends were 1 base for V and 1 base for J; bases not matched to a gene: 8. The CDR3 has 16 amino acids. The CDR3 protein is CASSLRQGEGSYEQYF. The CDR3 DNA reads as TGCGCCAGCAGCTTGAGACAGGGCGAGGGATCCTACGAGCAGTACTTC.

The chain recombines TRBV6-5 with TRBJ2-1, with 7 bases identical to TRBD1. The CDR3 totals 14 residues. The V gene's germline CDR1 is MNHEY and CDR2 SVGAGI. V shed 8 bases and J 5 bases; nucleotides not matched to a gene: 9. CDR3: CASFGEGAHNEQFF. The CDR3 DNA is TGTGCCAGCTTTGGCGAGGGGGCGCACAATGAGCAGTTCTTC.

V is TRBV13 and J is TRBJ2-7; 11 nucleotides match TRBD2. Germline CDR1 reads PRHDT; CDR2 reads FYEKMQ (reference sequence). CDR3 size: 13 residues. Trimming removed 3 bases from V and 10 bases from J; junction bases left unmatched: 5. The CDR3 nucleotides read TGTGCCAGCAGCTTTAGACTAGCGGGATCCCAGTACTTC. The encoded protein is CASSFRLAGSQYF. Based on the CDR3 plus reference TRBV13 and TRBJ2-7, the full variable domain is AAGVIQSPRHLIKEKRETATLKCYPIPRHDTVYWYQQGPGQDPQFLISFYEKMQSDKGSIPDRFSAQQFSDYHSELNMSSLELGDSALYFCASSFRLAGSQYFGPGTRLTVT.

The chain joins TRBV28 to TRBJ1-2; perhaps TRBD1 as D (5 bases). Germline CDR1 and CDR2: MDHEN and SYDVKM. There are 12 residues in the CDR3. CDR3 sequence reads: CVTKGTNYGYTF. The DNA of the CDR3 is TGTGTTACAAAGGGGACCAACTATGGCTACACCTTC.

V gene TRBV6-2 or TRBV6-3 combines with J gene TRBJ2-1; either TRBD1 or TRBD2 may supply D (5 bases each). Looked up from germline, CDR1 is MNHEY and CDR2 is SVGEGT. V was cut by 3 bases and J by 5 bases, with 14 bases left in between. This CDR3 has 15 amino acids. CDR3 residues: CASSYWGNSNNEQFF. The CDR3 DNA sequence: TGTGCCAGCAGTTATTGGGGGAATTCGAACAATGAGCAGTTCTTC.

Here the CDR3 DNA reads TGTGCCAGCAGTTACCCGGGGACAGGGAACGAGCAGTACTTC. It yields the protein CASSYPGTGNEQYF. The rearrangement joins TRBV6-5 to TRBJ2-7, with 9 bases identical to TRBD1. J gave up 5 bases and V 2 bases, and 4 bases lay outside the gene matches. The germline gives CDR1 MNHEY, CDR2 SVGAGI. This CDR3 has 14 residues.